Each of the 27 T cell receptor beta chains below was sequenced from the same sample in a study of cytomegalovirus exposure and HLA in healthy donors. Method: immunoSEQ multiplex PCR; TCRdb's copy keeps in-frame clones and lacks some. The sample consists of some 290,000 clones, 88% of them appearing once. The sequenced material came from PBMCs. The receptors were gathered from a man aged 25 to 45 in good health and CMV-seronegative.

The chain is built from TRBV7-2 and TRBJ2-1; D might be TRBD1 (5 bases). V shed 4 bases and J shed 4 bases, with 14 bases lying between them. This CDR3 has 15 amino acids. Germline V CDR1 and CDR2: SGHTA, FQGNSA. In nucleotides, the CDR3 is TGTGCCAGCAGCTCCCGGACACAACCATACAATGAGCAGTTCTTC. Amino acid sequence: CASSSRTQPYNEQFF.

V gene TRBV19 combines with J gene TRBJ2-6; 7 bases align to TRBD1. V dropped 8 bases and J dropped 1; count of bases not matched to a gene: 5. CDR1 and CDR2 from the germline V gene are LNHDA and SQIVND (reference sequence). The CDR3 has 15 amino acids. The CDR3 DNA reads TGTGCCAGTCATGAGGGGGCGTCTGGGGCCAACGTCCTGACTTTC. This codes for CASHEGASGANVLTF.

DNA of the CDR3: TGCGCCAGCAGCTTGGTGTTTCCCTCAGAGGACAGACGGACCGGGGAGCTGTTTTTT. Its translation is CASSLVFPSEDRRTGELFF. The chain combines TRBV5-1 with TRBJ2-2, with TRBD1 as a possible D gene (6 bases). The V end lost 0 bases, the J end lost 5 bases, and 23 bases lay between the germline ends. The germline V gene encodes CDR1 SGHRS and CDR2 YFSETQ. This CDR3 comprises 19 residues.

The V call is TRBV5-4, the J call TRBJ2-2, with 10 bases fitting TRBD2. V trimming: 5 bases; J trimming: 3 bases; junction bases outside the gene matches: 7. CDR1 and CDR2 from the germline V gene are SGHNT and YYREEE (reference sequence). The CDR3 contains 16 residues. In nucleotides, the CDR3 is TGTGCCAGCAGAGCGGGGGGGCCATGGGACACCGGGGAGCTGTTTTTT. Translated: CASRAGGPWDTGELFF. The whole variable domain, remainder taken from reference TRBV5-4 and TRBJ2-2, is ETGVTQSPTHLIKTRGQQVTLRCSSQSGHNTVSWYQQALGQGPQFIFQYYREEENGRGNFPPRFSGLQFPNYSSELNVNALELDDSALYLCASRAGGPWDTGELFFGEGSRLTVL.

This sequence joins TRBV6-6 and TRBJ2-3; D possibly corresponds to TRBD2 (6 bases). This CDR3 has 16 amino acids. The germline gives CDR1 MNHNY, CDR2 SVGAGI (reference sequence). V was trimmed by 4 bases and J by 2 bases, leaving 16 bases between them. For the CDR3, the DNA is TGTGCCAGCAGTTCCACCCGTAGCGGAGACACAGATACGCAGTATTTT. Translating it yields CASSSTRSGDTDTQYF.

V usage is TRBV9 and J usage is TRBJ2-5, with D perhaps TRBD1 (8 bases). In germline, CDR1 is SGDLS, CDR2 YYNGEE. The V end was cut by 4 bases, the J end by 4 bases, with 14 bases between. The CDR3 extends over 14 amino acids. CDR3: CASSRTGRGETQYF. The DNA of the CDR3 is TGTGCCAGCAGCCGGACAGGGAGGGGAGAGACCCAGTACTTC.

The CDR3 sequence: CASSEARDRAGETQYF. CDR3 nucleotides: TGTGCCAGCAGTGAAGCGCGCGACAGGGCGGGAGAGACCCAGTACTTC. The chain joins TRBV2 to TRBJ2-5; 7 bases line up with TRBD1. The CDR3 runs 16 residues. The germline V gene has CDR1 SNHLY and CDR2 FYNNEI. The ends lost 0 bases at V and 4 bases at J; junction bases unmatched: 8.

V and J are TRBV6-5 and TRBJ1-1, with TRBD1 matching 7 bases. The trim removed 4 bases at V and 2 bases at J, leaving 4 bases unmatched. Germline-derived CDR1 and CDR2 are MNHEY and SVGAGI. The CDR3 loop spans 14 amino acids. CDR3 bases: TGTGCCAGCAGTTTCCGACAGGGCAACACTGAAGCTTTCTTT. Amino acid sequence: CASSFRQGNTEAFF.

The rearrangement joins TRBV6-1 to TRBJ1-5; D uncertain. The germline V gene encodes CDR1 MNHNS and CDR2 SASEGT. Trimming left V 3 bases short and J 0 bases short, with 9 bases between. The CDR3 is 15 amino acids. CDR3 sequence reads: CASSDTGYSNQPQHF. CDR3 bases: TGTGCCAGCAGTGATACGGGGTATAGCAATCAGCCCCAGCATTTT.

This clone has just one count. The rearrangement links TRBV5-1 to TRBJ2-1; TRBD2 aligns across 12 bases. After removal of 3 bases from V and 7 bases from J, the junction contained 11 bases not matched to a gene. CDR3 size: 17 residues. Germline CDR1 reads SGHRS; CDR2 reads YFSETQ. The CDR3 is CASSSEETSGGSNEQFF. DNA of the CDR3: TGCGCCAGCAGCTCGGAGGAGACTAGCGGGGGATCGAATGAGCAGTTCTTC.

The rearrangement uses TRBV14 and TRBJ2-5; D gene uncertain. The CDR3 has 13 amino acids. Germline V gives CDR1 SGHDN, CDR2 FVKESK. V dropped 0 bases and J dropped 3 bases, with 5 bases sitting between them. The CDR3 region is CASSQEPEETQYF. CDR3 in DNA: TGTGCCAGCAGCCAAGAGCCGGAAGAGACCCAGTACTTC.

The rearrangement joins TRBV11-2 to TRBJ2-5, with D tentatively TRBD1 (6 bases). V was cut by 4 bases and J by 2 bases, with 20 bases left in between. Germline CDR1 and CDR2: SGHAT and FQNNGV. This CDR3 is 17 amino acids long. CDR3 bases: TGTGCCAGCAGCTATCTCGGACAGATAGGTGGACAAGAGACCCAGTACTTC. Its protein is CASSYLGQIGGQETQYF.

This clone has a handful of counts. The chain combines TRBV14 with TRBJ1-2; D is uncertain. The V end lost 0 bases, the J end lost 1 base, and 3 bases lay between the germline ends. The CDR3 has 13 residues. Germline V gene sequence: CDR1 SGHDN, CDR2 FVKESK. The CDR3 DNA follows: TGTGCCAGCAGCCAAGATCTTAACTATGGCTACACCTTC. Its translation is CASSQDLNYGYTF. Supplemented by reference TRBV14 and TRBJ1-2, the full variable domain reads EAGVTQFPSHSVIEKGQTVTLRCDPISGHDNLYWYRRVMGKEIKFLLHFVKESKQDESGMPNNRFLAERTGGTYSTLKVQPAELEDSGVYFCASSQDLNYGYTFGSGTRLTVV.

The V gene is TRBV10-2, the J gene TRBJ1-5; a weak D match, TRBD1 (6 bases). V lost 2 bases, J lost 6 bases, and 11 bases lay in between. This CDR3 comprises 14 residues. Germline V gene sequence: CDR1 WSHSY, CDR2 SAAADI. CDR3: CASSEERGSQPQHF. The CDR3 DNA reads TGCGCCAGCAGTGAGGAAAGGGGGTCTCAGCCCCAGCATTTT.

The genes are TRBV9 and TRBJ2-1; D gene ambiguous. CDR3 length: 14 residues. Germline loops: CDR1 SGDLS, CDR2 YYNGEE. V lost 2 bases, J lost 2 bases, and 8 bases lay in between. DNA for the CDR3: TGTGCCAGCAGCGTTGGGCAGACCTACAATGAGCAGTTCTTC. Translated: CASSVGQTYNEQFF.

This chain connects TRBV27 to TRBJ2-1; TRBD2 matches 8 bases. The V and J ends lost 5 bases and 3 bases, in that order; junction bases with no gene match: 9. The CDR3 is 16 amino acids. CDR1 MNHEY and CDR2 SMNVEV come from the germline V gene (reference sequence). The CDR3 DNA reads TGTGCCAGCAGTACTCCCAGCGGGGGAAACTACAATGAGCAGTTCTTC. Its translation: CASSTPSGGNYNEQFF.

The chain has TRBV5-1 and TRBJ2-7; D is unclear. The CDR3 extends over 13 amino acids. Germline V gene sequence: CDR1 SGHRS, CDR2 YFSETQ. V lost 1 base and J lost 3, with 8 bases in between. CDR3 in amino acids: CASSLSSSYEQYF. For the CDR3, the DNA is TGCGCCAGCAGCTTGTCTTCCAGCTACGAGCAGTACTTC. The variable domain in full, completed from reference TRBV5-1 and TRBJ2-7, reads KAGVTQTPRYLIKTRGQQVTLSCSPISGHRSVSWYQQTPGQGLQFLFEYFSETQRNKGNFPGRFSGRQFSNSRSEMNVSTLELGDSALYLCASSLSSSYEQYFGPGTRLTVT.

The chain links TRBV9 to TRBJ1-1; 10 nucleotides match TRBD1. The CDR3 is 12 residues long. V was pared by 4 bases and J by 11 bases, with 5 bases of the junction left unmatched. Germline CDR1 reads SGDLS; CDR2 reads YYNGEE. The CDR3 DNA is TGTGCCAGCAGCAACAGACAGGGGGCCGCTTTCTTT. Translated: CASSNRQGAAFF.

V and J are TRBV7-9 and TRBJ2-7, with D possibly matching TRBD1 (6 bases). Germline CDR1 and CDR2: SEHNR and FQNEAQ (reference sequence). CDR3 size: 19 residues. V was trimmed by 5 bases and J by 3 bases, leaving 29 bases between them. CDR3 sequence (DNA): TGTGCCAGCAGCGACAACACGTACGGGCAGGGGAATAACTACTACGAGCAGTACTTC. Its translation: CASSDNTYGQGNNYYEQYF. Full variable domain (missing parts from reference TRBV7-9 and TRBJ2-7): DTGVSQNPRHKITKRGQNVTFRCDPISEHNRLYWYRQTLGQGPEFLTYFQNEAQLEKSRLLSDRFSAERPKGSFSTLEIQRTEQGDSAMYLCASSDNTYGQGNNYYEQYFGPGTRLTVT.

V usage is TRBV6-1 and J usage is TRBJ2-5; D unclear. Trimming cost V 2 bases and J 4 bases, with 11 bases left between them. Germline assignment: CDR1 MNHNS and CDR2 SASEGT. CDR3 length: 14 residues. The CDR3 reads CASSERSTVETQYF. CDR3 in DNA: TGTGCCAGCAGTGAAAGATCAACGGTAGAGACCCAGTACTTC.

CDR3 residues: CASSPRWGDRGSTEAFF. The CDR3 DNA is TGTGCCAGCAGCCCTCGTTGGGGGGACAGGGGAAGTACTGAAGCTTTCTTT. The chain recombines TRBV9 with TRBJ1-1; 10 bases line up with TRBD1. The CDR3 extends over 17 amino acids. V shed 4 bases and J 5 bases; nucleotides not matched to a gene: 14. In germline, CDR1 is SGDLS, CDR2 YYNGEE.

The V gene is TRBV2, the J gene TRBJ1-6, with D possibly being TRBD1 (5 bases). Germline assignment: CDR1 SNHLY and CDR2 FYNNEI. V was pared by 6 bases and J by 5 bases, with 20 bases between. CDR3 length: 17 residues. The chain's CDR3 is CASRDRLGTSDNSPLHF. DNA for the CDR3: TGTGCCAGCAGAGACCGACTAGGGACTTCGGATAATTCACCCCTCCACTTT. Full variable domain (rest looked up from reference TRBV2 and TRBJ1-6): EPEVTQTPSHQVTQMGQEVILRCVPISNHLYFYWYRQILGQKVEFLVSFYNNEISEKSEIFDDQFSVERPDGSNFTLKIRSTKLEDSAMYFCASRDRLGTSDNSPLHFGNGTRLTVT.

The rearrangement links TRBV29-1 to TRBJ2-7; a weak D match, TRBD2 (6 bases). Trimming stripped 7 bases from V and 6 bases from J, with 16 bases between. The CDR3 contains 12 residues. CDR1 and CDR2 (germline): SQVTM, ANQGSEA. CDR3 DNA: TGCAGCGGGAAAACTAGCTCTGGCGAGCAGTACTTC. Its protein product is CSGKTSSGEQYF.

The DNA of the CDR3 is TGTGCCATCAGACCGGACTCCCAGGAGCAGTACTTC. Encoded protein: CAIRPDSQEQYF. The chain carries TRBV10-3 and TRBJ2-7; perhaps TRBD2 as D (5 bases). The germline V gene encodes CDR1 ENHRY and CDR2 SYGVKD. The CDR3 covers 12 residues. The germline V and J ends were trimmed by 6 bases and 7 bases, with 13 bases remaining between them.

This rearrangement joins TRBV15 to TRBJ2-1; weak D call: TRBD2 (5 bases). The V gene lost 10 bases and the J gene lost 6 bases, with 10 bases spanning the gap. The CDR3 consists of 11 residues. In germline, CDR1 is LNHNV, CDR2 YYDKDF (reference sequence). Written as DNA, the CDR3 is TGTGCCAGCCGGGGAGTCAATGAGCAGTTCTTC. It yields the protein CASRGVNEQFF. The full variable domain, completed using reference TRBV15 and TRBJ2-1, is DAMVIQNPRYQVTQFGKPVTLSCSQTLNHNVMYWYQQKSSQAPKLLFHYYDKDFNNEADTPDNFQSRRPNTSFCFLDIRSPGLGDTAMYLCASRGVNEQFFGPGTRLTVL.

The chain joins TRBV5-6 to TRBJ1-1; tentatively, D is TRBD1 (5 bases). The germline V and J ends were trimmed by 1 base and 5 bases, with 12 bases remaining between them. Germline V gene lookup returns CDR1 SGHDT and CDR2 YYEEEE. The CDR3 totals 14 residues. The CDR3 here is CASSLRGPSTEAFF. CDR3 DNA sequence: TGTGCCAGCAGCTTGAGGGGTCCGTCGACTGAAGCTTTCTTT.

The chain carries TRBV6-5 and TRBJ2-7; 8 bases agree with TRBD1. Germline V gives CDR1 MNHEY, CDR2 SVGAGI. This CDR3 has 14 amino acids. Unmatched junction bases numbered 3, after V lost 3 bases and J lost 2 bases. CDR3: CASSYTGQAYEQYF. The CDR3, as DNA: TGTGCCAGCAGTTATACGGGACAGGCCTACGAGCAGTACTTC.